This TCR beta chain was sequenced during a study of shared clonotypes between healthy human individuals. The overall study: The composition of the donors was a couple of women and a few men aged 18 to 49.

The naive CD8 population came from CD45RO-negative cells selected for CCR7, without terminally differentiated effector memory CD45RA+ cells. Sequencing was at deep level. Data came from immunoSEQ multiplex PCR; TCRdb stores just in-frame clones and leaves some out. The repertoire holds about 2,100,000 clones, with about 92% as singletons. Study outcomes and limitations: Rarefaction showed that sequencing of sorted subsets was incomplete (despite large depth). Of the naive CD4 clonotypes, 4% to 5% were shared across several donors.

As regards this clone: What it binds is unknown. The same CDR3 is also encoded by other DNA sequences in this sample.

The CDR3 consists of 14 residues. Trimming shortened V by 2 bases and J by 3 bases, and 11 bases separated the two germline ends. CDR1 and CDR2 (germline): MDHEN, SYDVKM. Sequences were obtained from naive CD8+ T cells from PBMCs. The chain employs TRBV28 and TRBJ2-7; D not certain. The TCR sequence derives from a man aged 18 to 29 in good health. Some clones in this sample may be carry-over from other donors' samples. The CDR3 DNA sequence: TGTGCCAGCAGTTTAGGACGTACCGGCTACGAGCAGTACTTC. Translated: CASSLGRTGYEQYF.